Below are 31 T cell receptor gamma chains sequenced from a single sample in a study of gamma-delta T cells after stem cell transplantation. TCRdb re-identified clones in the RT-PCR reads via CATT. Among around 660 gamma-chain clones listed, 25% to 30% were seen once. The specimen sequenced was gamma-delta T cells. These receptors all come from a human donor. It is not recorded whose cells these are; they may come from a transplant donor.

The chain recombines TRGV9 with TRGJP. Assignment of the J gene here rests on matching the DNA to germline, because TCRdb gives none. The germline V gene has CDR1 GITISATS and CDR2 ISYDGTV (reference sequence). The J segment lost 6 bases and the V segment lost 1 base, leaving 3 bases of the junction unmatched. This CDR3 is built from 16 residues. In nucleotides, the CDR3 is TGTGCCTTGTGGGAGGTTACAGAGTTGGGCAAAAAAATCAAGGTATTT. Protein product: CALWEVTELGKKIKVF.

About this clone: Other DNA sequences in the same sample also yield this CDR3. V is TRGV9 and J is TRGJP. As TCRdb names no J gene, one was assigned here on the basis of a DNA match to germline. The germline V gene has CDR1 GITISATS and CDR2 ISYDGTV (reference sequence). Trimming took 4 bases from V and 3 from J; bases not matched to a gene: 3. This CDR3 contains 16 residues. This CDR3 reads CALWESQELGKKIKVF. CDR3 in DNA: TGTGCCTTGTGGGAATCGCAAGAGTTGGGCAAAAAAATCAAGGTATTT.

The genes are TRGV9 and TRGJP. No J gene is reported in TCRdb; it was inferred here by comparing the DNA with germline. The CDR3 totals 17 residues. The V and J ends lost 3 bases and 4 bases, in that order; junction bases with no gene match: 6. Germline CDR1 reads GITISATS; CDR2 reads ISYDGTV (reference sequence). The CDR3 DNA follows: TGTGCCTTGTGGGAGACCCGTCAAGAGTTGGGCAAAAAAATCAAGGTATTT. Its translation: CALWETRQELGKKIKVF.

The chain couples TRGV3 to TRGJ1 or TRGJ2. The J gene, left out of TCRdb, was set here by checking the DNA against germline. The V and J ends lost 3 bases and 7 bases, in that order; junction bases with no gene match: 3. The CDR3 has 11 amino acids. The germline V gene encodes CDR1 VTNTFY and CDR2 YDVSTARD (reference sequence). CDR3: CATWDWYKKLF. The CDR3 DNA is TGTGCCACCTGGGACTGGTATAAGAAACTCTTT.

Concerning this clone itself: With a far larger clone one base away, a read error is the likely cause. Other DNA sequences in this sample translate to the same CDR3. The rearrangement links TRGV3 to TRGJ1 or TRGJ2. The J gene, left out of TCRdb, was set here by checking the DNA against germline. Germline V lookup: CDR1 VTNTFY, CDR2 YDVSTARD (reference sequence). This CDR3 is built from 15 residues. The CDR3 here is CATWDRQRLYYKKLF. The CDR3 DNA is TGTGCGACCTGGGACAGGCAGAGGTTATATTATAAGAAACTCTTT.

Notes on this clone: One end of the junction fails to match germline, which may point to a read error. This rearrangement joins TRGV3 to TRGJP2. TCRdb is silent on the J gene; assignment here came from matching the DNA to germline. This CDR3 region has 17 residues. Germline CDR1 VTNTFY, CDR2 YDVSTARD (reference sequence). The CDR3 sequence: CATWGRPKVGSDWIKTF. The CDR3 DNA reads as TGTGCCACCTGGGGCAGGCCGAAAGTGGGTAGTGATTGGATCAAGACGTTT.

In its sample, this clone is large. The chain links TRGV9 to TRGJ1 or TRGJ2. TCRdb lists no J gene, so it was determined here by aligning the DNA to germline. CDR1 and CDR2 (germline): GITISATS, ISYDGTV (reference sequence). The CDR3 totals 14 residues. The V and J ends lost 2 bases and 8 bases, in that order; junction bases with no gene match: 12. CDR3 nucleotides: TGTGCCTTGTGGGAGGACCCAGTAACGGATAAGAAACTCTTT. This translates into CALWEDPVTDKKLF.

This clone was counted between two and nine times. The CDR3 spells CALWEVHQLGKKIKVF. CDR3 coding DNA: TGTGCCTTGTGGGAGGTGCATCAGTTGGGCAAAAAAATCAAGGTATTT. The rearrangement links TRGV9 to TRGJP. The J gene was missing in TCRdb and was found by matching the end of the DNA to germline. The CDR3 is made up of 16 amino acids. J gave up 8 bases and V 0 bases, and 4 bases lay outside the gene matches. CDR1 is GITISATS, CDR2 ISYDGTV, per germline (reference sequence).

CDR3 nucleotide sequence: TGTGCCACCTGGCTTAGTAGTGATTGGATCAAGACGTTT. Its protein is CATWLSSDWIKTF. The chain links TRGV8 to TRGJP2. Here the J gene came from matching the DNA to germline, since TCRdb omits it. V lost 6 bases, J lost 1 base, and 2 bases stayed unmatched. CDR1 and CDR2 (germline): VENAVY, YDSYNSRV. This CDR3 has 13 residues.

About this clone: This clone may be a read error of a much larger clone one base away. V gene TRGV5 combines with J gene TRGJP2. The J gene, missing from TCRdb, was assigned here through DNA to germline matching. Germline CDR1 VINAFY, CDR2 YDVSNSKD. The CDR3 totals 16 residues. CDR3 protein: CATWDRNPSSNWIKTF. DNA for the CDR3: TGTGCCACCTGGGACCGCAACCCTAGTAGTAATTGGATCAAGACGTTT.

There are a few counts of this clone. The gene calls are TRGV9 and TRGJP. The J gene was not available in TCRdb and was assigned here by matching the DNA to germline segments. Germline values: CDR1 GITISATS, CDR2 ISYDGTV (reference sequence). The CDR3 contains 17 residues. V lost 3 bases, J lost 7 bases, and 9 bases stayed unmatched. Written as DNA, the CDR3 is TGTGCCTTGTGGGAGCCCTTTCTGGAGTTGGGCAAAAAAATCAAGGTATTT. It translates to CALWEPFLELGKKIKVF.

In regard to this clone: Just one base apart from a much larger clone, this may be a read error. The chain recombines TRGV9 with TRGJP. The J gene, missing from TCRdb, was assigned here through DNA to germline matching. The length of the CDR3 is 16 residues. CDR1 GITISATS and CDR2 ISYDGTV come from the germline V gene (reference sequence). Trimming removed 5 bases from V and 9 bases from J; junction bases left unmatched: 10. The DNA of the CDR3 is TGTGCCTTGTGGGCGATAGGAGGGTTGGGCAAAAAAATCAAGGTATTT. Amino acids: CALWAIGGLGKKIKVF.

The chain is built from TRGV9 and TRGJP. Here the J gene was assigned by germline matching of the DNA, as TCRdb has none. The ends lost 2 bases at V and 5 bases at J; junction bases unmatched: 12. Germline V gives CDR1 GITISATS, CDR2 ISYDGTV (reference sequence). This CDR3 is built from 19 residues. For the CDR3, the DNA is TGTGCCTTGTGGGAGGGTACGGACCTCGAAGAGTTGGGCAAAAAAATCAAGGTATTT. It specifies CALWEGTDLEELGKKIKVF.

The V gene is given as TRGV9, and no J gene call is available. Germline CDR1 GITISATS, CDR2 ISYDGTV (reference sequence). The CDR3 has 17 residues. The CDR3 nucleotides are TGTGCCTTGTGTGAGGCCTGGGGGTTACTGGGCAAAAAAATCAGGGTATTT. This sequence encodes CALCEAWGLLGKKIRVF.

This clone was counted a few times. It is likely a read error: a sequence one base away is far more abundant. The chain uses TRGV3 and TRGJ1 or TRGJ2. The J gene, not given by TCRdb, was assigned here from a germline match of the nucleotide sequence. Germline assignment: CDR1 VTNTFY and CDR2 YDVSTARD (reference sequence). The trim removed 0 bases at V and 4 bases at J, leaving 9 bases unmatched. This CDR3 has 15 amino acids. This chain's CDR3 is CATWDRQGLYYKKLF. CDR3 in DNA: TGTGCCACCTGGGACAGGCAGGGGTTATATTATAAGAAACTCTTT.

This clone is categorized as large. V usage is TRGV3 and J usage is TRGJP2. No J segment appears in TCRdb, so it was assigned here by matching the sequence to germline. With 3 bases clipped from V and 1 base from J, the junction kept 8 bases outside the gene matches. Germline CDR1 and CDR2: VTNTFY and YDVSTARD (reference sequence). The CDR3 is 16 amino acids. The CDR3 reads CATWDRNPSSDWIKTF. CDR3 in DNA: TGTGCCACCTGGGACCGCAACCCTAGTAGTGATTGGATCAAGACGTTT.

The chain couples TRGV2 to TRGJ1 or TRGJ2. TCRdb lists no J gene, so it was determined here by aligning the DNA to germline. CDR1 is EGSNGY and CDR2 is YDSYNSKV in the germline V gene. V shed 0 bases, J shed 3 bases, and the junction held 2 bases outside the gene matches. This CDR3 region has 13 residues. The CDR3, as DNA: TGTGCCACCTGGGACGGGCGTTATTATAAGAAACTCTTT. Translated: CATWDGRYYKKLF.

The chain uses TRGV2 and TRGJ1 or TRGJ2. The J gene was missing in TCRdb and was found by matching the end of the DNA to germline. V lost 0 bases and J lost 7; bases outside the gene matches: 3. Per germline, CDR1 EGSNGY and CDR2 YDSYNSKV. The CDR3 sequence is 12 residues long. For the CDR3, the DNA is TGTGCCACCTGGGACGGGCGCTATAAGAAACTCTTT. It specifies CATWDGRYKKLF.

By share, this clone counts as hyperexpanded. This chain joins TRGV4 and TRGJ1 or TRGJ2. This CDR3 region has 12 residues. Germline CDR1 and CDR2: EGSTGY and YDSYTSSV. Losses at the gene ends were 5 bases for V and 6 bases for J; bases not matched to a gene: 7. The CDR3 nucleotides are TGTGCCACCTGGGTTCTGGGTTATAAGAAACTCTTT. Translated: CATWVLGYKKLF.

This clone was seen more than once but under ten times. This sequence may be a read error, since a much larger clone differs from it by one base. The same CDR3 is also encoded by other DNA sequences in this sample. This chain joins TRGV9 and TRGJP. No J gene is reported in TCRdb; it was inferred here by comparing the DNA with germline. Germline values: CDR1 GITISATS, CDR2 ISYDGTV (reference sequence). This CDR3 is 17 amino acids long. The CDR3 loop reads CALWEETRELGKKIKVF. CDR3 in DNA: TGCGCCTTGTGGGAGGAAACCCGGGAGTTGGGCAAAAAAATCAAGGTATTT.

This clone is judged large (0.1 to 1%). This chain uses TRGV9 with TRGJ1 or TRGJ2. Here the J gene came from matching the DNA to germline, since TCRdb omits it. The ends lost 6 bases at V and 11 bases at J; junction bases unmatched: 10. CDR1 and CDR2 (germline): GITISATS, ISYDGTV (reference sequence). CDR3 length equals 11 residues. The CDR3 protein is CALWLGREKLF. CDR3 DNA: TGTGCCTTGTGGTTGGGGCGGGAGAAACTCTTT.

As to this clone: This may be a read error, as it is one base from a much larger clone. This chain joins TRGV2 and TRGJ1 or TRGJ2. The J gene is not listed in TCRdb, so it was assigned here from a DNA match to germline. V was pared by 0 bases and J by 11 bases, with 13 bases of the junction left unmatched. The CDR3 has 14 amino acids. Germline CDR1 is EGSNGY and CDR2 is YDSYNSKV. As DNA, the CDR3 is TGTGCCACCTGGGACGGGCGGCAAATGAGGGAGAAACTCTTT. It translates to CATWDGRQMREKLF.

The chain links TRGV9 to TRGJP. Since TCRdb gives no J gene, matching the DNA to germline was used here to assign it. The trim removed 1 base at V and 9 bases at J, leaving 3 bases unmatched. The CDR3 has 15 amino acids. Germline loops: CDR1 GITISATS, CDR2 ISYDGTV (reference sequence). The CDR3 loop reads CALWEVRLGKKIKVF. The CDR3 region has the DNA TGTGCCTTGTGGGAGGTTCGGTTGGGCAAAAAAATCAAGGTATTT.

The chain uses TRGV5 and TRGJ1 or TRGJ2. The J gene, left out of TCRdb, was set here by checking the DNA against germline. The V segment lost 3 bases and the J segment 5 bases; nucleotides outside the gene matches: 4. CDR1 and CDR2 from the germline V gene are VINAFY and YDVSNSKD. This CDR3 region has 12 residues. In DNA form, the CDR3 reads TGTGCCACCTGGGACGGCGATTATAAGAAACTCTTT. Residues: CATWDGDYKKLF.

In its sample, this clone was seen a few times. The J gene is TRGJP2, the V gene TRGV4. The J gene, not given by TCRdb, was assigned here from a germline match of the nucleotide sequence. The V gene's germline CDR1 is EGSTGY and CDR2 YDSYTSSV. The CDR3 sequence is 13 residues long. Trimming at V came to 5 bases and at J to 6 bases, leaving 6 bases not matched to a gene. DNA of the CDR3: TGTGCCACCTGGGGGGGGGGTGATTGGATCAAGACGTTT. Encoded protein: CATWGGGDWIKTF.

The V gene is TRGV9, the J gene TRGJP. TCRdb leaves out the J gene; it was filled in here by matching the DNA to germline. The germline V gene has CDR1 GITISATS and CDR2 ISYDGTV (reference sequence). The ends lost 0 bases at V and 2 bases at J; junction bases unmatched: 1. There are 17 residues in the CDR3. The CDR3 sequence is CALWEVRQELGKKIKVF. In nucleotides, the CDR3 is TGTGCCTTGTGGGAGGTGCGGCAAGAGTTGGGCAAAAAAATCAAGGTATTT.

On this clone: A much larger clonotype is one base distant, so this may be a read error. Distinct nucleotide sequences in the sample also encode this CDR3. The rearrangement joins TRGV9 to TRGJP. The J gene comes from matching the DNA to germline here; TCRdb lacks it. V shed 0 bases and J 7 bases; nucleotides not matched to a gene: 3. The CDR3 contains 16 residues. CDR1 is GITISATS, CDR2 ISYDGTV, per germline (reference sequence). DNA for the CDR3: TGTGCCTTGTGGGAGGTGTTGGAGTTGGGCAAAAAAATCAAGGTATTT. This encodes CALWEVLELGKKIKVF.

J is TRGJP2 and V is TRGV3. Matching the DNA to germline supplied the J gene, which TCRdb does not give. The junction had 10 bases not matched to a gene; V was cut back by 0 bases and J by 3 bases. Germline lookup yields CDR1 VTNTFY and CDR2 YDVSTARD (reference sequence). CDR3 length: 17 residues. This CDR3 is CATWDRPKVGSDWIKTF. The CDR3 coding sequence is TGTGCCACCTGGGACAGGCCGAAAGTGGGTAGTGATTGGATCAAGACGTTT.

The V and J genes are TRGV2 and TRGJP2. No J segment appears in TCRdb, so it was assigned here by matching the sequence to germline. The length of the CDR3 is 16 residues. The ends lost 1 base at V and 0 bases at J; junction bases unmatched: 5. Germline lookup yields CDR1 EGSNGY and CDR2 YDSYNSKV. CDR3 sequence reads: CATWDGTYSSDWIKTF. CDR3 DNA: TGTGCCACCTGGGACGGAACCTATAGTAGTGATTGGATCAAGACGTTT.

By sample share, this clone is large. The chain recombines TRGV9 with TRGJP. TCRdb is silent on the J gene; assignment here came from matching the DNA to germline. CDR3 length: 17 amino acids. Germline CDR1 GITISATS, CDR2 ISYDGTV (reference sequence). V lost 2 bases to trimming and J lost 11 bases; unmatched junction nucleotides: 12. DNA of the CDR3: TGTGCCTTGTGGGAGGCCTGGGGGTTACTGGGCAAAAAAATCAAGGTATTT. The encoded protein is CALWEAWGLLGKKIKVF.

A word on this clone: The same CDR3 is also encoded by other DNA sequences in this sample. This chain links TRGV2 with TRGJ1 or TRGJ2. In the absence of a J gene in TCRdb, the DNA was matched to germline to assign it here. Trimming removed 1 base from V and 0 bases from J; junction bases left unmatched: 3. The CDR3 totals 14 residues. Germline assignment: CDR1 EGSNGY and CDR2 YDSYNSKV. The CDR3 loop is CATWDGPNYYKKLF. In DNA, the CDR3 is TGTGCCACCTGGGACGGACCGAATTATTATAAGAAACTCTTT.